This T cell receptor beta chain was sequenced during a study of shared clonotypes between healthy human individuals. Study results and caveats: Large depth notwithstanding, sorted-subset sequencing proved incomplete by rarefaction.

Germline CDR1 and CDR2: LNHDA and SQIVND (reference sequence). CDR3 length equals 17 residues. Trimming left V 6 bases short and J 8 bases short, with 28 bases between. About this clone itself: As yet, its antigen is unknown.

Sequencing used immunoSEQ multiplex PCR; TCRdb keeps in-frame clones, though not all of them. This table has a few million clones, around 90% appearing once. The rearrangement joins TRBV19 to TRBJ1-1; D might be TRBD1 (5 bases). The receptor was isolated from a man aged 18 to 29 in good health. Some clones in this sample may be carry-over from other donors' samples. Sequenced: naive CD4+ T cells from PBMCs. Subset noted: CD45RA+ positively selected. The CDR3 DNA follows: TGTGCCAGTAGAAGTACCCCGAGGGGTTTTACCTCCGACGAAGCTTTCTTT. It translates to CASRSTPRGFTSDEAFF.